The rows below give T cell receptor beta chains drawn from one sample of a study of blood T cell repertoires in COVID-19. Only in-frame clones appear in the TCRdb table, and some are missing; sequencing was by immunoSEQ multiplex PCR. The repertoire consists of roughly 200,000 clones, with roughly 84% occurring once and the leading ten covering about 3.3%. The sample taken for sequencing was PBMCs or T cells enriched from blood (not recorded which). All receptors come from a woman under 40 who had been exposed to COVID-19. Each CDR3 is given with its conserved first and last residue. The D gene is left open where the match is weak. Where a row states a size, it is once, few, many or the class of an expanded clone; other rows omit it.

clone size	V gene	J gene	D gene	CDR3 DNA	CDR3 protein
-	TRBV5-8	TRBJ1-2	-	TGTGCCAGCAGCCCCGAATGGGGGCCGGGCTACACCTTC	CASSPEWGPGYTF
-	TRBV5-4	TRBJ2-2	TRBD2	TGTGCCAGCAGCCCCCGCCTCGGGGGGGCCACCGGGGAGCTGTTTTTT	CASSPRLGGATGELFF
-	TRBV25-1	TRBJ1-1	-	TGTGCCAGCAGTGAATCAGGGTACCGGAACACTGAAGCTTTCTTT	CASSESGYRNTEAFF
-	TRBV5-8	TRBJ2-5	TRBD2	TGTGCCAGCACCCAGACCGGGGGGGCCGGGGAGACCCAGTACTTC	CASTQTGGAGETQYF
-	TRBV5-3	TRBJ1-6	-	TGTGCCAGAAGCTTGTCCAGGGACATAAGCTCCTATAATTCACCCCTCCACTTT	CARSLSRDISSYNSPLHF
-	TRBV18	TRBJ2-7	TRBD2	TGTGCCAGCTCACCAAGACGGAAAACTAGCGGGGGCTACGAGCAGTACTTC	CASSPRRKTSGGYEQYF
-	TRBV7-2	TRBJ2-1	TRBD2	TGTGCCAGCAGCTTAGTTGCGGGGGGGCTGGGTGAGCAGTTCTTC	CASSLVAGGLGEQFF
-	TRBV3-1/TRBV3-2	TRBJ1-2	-	TGTGCCAGCAGCCAAGATGGGCATCTCCCAGGGGGCTACACCTTC	CASSQDGHLPGGYTF
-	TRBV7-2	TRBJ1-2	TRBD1	TGTGCCAGCAGCTTAGCCGGGACAGATAGAACTGGCTACACCTTC	CASSLAGTDRTGYTF
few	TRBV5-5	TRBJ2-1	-	TGTGCCAGCAGCTTAGCGCGGGACAATGAGCAGTTCTTC	CASSLARDNEQFF
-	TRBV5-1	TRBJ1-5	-	TGCGCCAATTTCCGTGAGTTGTTGCCCCAGCATTTT	CANFRELLPQHF